This is a list of T cell receptor beta chains from one sample in a study of blood T cell repertoires in COVID-19. Profiled with immunoSEQ multiplex PCR; TCRdb holds only in-frame clones, not every one. This sample has 110,000 to 150,000 clones; around 89% occur once, and the top ten carry around 2.9%. The sequenced sample consisted of peripheral blood. These receptors were collected from a man between 60 and 75 years old with active or convalescent COVID-19. CDR3s include the opening cysteine and the closing phenylalanine or tryptophan. The order of the fields is D gene, clone size, J gene, V gene, CDR3 DNA, CDR3 protein. D genes are given only for firm matches. The listing skips clone size in some rows; elsewhere it reads once, few, many or a size class.

d_gene: .
abundance: .
j_gene: TRBJ2-2
v_gene: TRBV5-1
CDR3nt: TGCGCCAGCAGCTTGCTAGCGCCGAACACCGGGGAGCTGTTTTTT
CDR3aa: CASSLLAPNTGELFF

d_gene: TRBD1
abundance: .
j_gene: TRBJ2-7
v_gene: TRBV6-2/TRBV6-3
CDR3nt: TGTGCCAGCAGTCCCCGCGGGACAGGGGTCAATGAGCAGTACTTC
CDR3aa: CASSPRGTGVNEQYF

d_gene: .
abundance: .
j_gene: TRBJ2-7
v_gene: TRBV14
CDR3nt: TGTGCCAGCAGCCCCCCCTCCGCGGGGAGGCCATACGAGCAGTACTTC
CDR3aa: CASSPPSAGRPYEQYF

d_gene: .
abundance: once
j_gene: TRBJ1-5
v_gene: TRBV18
CDR3nt: TGTGCCAGCTCATTGGGCGATTTGCGACAGCCCCAGCATTTT
CDR3aa: CASSLGDLRQPQHF

d_gene: TRBD2
abundance: .
j_gene: TRBJ2-3
v_gene: TRBV5-6
CDR3nt: TGTGCCAGCAGCTCCCGCGGGGGGGGCACAGATACGCAGTATTTT
CDR3aa: CASSSRGGGTDTQYF

d_gene: .
abundance: .
j_gene: TRBJ1-5
v_gene: TRBV30
CDR3nt: TGTGCCTGGGGTGGGGGCTCTCAGCCCCAGCATTTT
CDR3aa: CAWGGGSQPQHF

d_gene: TRBD2
abundance: .
j_gene: TRBJ2-3
v_gene: TRBV5-3
CDR3nt: TGTGCCAGAAGCCGCCTCCGGACTAGCGGAGTGGGGACAGATACGCAGTATTTT
CDR3aa: CARSRLRTSGVGTDTQYF

d_gene: .
abundance: .
j_gene: TRBJ1-5
v_gene: TRBV6-4
CDR3nt: TGTGCCAGCATCAGGGGTCACCGGGATGATCAGCCCCAGCATTTT
CDR3aa: CASIRGHRDDQPQHF

d_gene: TRBD1
abundance: few
j_gene: TRBJ1-2
v_gene: TRBV3-1/TRBV3-2
CDR3nt: TGTGCCAGCAGCCAAGATCTGAGGACAGGGGTTGGCTACACCTTC
CDR3aa: CASSQDLRTGVGYTF

d_gene: .
abundance: .
j_gene: TRBJ2-2
v_gene: TRBV5-1
CDR3nt: TGCGCCAGCAGCTTGGATCCGGACACCGGGGAGCTGTTTTTT
CDR3aa: CASSLDPDTGELFF